The clone carrying this TCR beta chain was observed a handful of times. Its specificity is unknown. Library preparation for TCR beta used quantitative 5'-RACE with molecular barcodes. MiXCR, run by TCRdb on the 5' RACE reads, gives a single entry per CDR3 protein. The repertoire holds roughly 180,000 distinct CDR3 sequences, with approximately 13% as singletons. The data are from a study of CD8 T cells in ankylosing spondylitis. The study's findings and limits: Within matched ankylosing spondylitis synovial fluid, disease-linked clones were reportedly significantly enriched. As for the disease-linked clones, they showed a CD8+ phenotype and occurred at relatively low frequencies in peripheral blood.

Per the germline V gene, CDR1 is SEHNR and CDR2 is FQNEAQ (reference sequence). The CDR3 has 12 amino acids. With 5 bases removed from V and 6 bases from J, the gap between germline ends came to 11 bases. The genes are TRBV7-9 and TRBJ2-7; no clear D. The source of this sequence is a female donor with ankylosing spondylitis or in good health (not recorded which). The specimen sequenced was blood, either unsorted or a sorted T cell fraction (not recorded which). The CDR3: CASSPHLGEQYF. The CDR3 DNA reads as TGTGCCAGCAGCCCCCACTTGGGCGAGCAGTACTTC.